Included here is one T cell receptor beta chain sequence, with context. The sample is drawn from a study of blood T cell repertoires in COVID-19. The CDR3 sequence is 13 residues long. The germline CDR1 and CDR2 sequences are ENHRY and SYGVKD. V lost 8 bases and J lost 3; bases outside the gene matches: 5. Repertoires were generated with immunoSEQ multiplex PCR, while TCRdb's copy carries only in-frame clones and drops some. The data contain fewer than 500,000 clones, around 87% of them singletons. The sample taken for sequencing was PBMCs or T cells enriched from blood (not recorded which). The receptor comes from a man between 25 and 39 years old who had recovered from COVID-19. The rearrangement uses TRBV10-3 and TRBJ2-7; 9 nucleotides align to TRBD1. The CDR3 loop is CAIGQGTDYEQYF. The CDR3 DNA reads as TGTGCCATCGGACAGGGGACTGACTACGAGCAGTACTTC.